This TCR beta chain was sequenced during a study of T cells in narcolepsy. Findings of the study overall: Reportedly, autoreactive clonotypes were serially detected in patients' blood but not controls'.

The CDR3 is made up of 14 amino acids. The germline CDR1 and CDR2 sequences are SGDLS and YYNGEE. The ends were cut back, 0 bases at V and 2 bases at J, with 7 bases in the middle. This clone occurred once. As yet, its antigen is unknown. Sequenced by immunoSEQ multiplex PCR; TCRdb stores in-frame clones only, minus some. The profile shows about 30,000 clones, 83% of them singletons. J is TRBJ2-3 and V is TRBV9; tentative D call: TRBD1 (5 bases). The specimen was memory (CD45RA-) CD4+ T cells from blood. The source of this sequence is a human donor in good health. The CDR3 region has the DNA TGTGCCAGCAGCGTAGGACAGCTCACAGATACGCAGTATTTT. Amino acids: CASSVGQLTDTQYF.